The rows below give T cell receptor beta chains drawn from one sample of a study of CD8 T cells in Susac syndrome. A single record per CDR3 protein comes from TCRdb applying MiXCR to the immunoSEQ multiplex PCR reads. The sample has a few hundred thousand distinct CDR3 sequences, about 93% seen once. Sequenced material: CD8+ T cells from PBMCs. All receptors come from a human donor with multiple sclerosis. Each CDR3 is given with its conserved first and last residue. D genes are given only for firm matches. Some rows mark clone size as missing; the rest say once, few, many or name a class of expanded clone.

size: NA
D: TRBD2
V: TRBV12-3/TRBV12-4
J: TRBJ2-1
DNA: TGTGCCAGCAGTTTTGTTTTGGCTAGCGGGAGTATTTTAATCTCCTACAATGAGCAGTTCTTC
CDR3: CASSFVLASGSILISYNEQFF

size: NA
D: NA
V: TRBV13
J: TRBJ2-4
DNA: TGTGCCAGCAGCTTAGTCGGGGCCGATGGAGACATTCAGTACTTC
CDR3: CASSLVGADGDIQYF

size: few
D: NA
V: TRBV5-6
J: TRBJ2-7
DNA: TGTGCCAGCAGCTTGAGGCCGTCCTACGAGCAGTACTTC
CDR3: CASSLRPSYEQYF

size: NA
D: TRBD1
V: TRBV6-2/TRBV6-3
J: TRBJ2-7
DNA: TGTGCCAGCAGTGACCCGGGACAGGGACCTTACGAGCAGTACTTC
CDR3: CASSDPGQGPYEQYF

size: NA
D: NA
V: TRBV14
J: TRBJ2-3
DNA: TGTGCCAGCAGCCAAGATCCATGGGTTGATACGCAGTATTTT
CDR3: CASSQDPWVDTQYF

size: NA
D: TRBD2
V: TRBV24-1
J: TRBJ2-1
DNA: TGTGCCACCAGTGACACCTCGACTAGCGGGATTGATGATGAGCAGTTCTTC
CDR3: CATSDTSTSGIDDEQFF

size: NA
D: NA
V: TRBV9
J: TRBJ2-1
DNA: TGTGCCAGCAGCGTAGAGTGGGGGTCCTACAATGAGCAGTTCTTC
CDR3: CASSVEWGSYNEQFF

size: NA
D: NA
V: TRBV9
J: TRBJ1-1
DNA: TGTGCCAGCAGCGCTGGGGGACGACACACTGAAGCTTTCTTT
CDR3: CASSAGGRHTEAFF

size: NA
D: NA
V: TRBV6-5
J: TRBJ2-5
DNA: TGTGCCAGCAGTTACTCTAGCCGCGAGACCCAGTACTTC
CDR3: CASSYSSRETQYF

size: NA
D: NA
V: TRBV13
J: TRBJ2-1
DNA: TGTGCCAGCAGCTCCTCCTGGGGGCGGAATGAGCAGTTCTTC
CDR3: CASSSSWGRNEQFF

size: NA
D: NA
V: TRBV12-3/TRBV12-4
J: TRBJ2-2
DNA: TGTGCCAGCAGCCCGGTCGACACCGGGGAGCTGTTTTTT
CDR3: CASSPVDTGELFF

size: NA
D: NA
V: TRBV5-1
J: TRBJ1-5
DNA: TGCGCCAGCAGCTTGGGTAAGAATCAGCCCCAGCATTTT
CDR3: CASSLGKNQPQHF

size: NA
D: TRBD1
V: TRBV9
J: TRBJ2-1
DNA: TGTGCCAGCAGCGCAGCCGGGACAGGGGCCTACAATGAGCAGTTCTTC
CDR3: CASSAAGTGAYNEQFF

size: NA
D: NA
V: TRBV4-3
J: TRBJ2-7
DNA: TGCGCCAGCAGCCAAGATCCGACAGGTTTCTCCTACGAGCAGTACTTC
CDR3: CASSQDPTGFSYEQYF

size: NA
D: TRBD1
V: TRBV5-6
J: TRBJ1-2
DNA: TGTGCCAGCAGCTACGGACAGGGCCCCACCATTGATGGCTACACCTTC
CDR3: CASSYGQGPTIDGYTF

size: once
D: NA
V: TRBV13
J: TRBJ2-3
DNA: TGTGCCAGCAGCTCGGGGGAGCGTCCCTTAGATACGCAGTATTTT
CDR3: CASSSGERPLDTQYF

size: NA
D: TRBD2
V: TRBV6-5
J: TRBJ2-3
DNA: TGTGCCAGCAGTTACTCGAGCGGGACTAATACGCAGTATTTT
CDR3: CASSYSSGTNTQYF

size: NA
D: TRBD2
V: TRBV6-5
J: TRBJ2-1
DNA: TGTGCCAGCAGCCCTCCTAGCGGGGGCTACAATGAGCAGTTCTTC
CDR3: CASSPPSGGYNEQFF

size: NA
D: NA
V: TRBV4-3
J: TRBJ2-7
DNA: TGCGCCAGCAGCCAGATACCTAGCGTTGCCTACGAGCAGTACTTC
CDR3: CASSQIPSVAYEQYF

size: NA
D: NA
V: TRBV7-7
J: TRBJ2-2
DNA: TGTGCTAGCAGCTTAGGCGCGTTGGGGGAGCTGTTTTTT
CDR3: CASSLGALGELFF

size: NA
D: NA
V: TRBV15
J: TRBJ2-5
DNA: TGTGCCACCAGGGGTAACTCAGAGTCGGGGGAGACCCAGTACTTC
CDR3: CATRGNSESGETQYF

size: once
D: NA
V: TRBV6-6
J: TRBJ1-5
DNA: TGTGCCAGCATGTCTGGGATTAGCAATCAGCCCCAGCATTTT
CDR3: CASMSGISNQPQHF

size: NA
D: NA
V: TRBV29-1
J: TRBJ1-5
DNA: TGCAGCGTTGAGCTGGCAGAGAATGAGAAGGATCAGCCCCAGCATTTT
CDR3: CSVELAENEKDQPQHF

size: NA
D: TRBD1
V: TRBV7-6
J: TRBJ1-4
DNA: TGTGCCAGCAGCTTGGGACAGCCCATTGATGGACTGTTTTTT
CDR3: CASSLGQPIDGLFF

size: NA
D: TRBD1
V: TRBV29-1
J: TRBJ1-1
DNA: TGCAGCGTTGAGGGACAGGGCGGCCTAGGGGCTGAAGCTTTCTTT
CDR3: CSVEGQGGLGAEAFF

size: NA
D: NA
V: TRBV7-9
J: TRBJ1-1
DNA: TGTGCCAGCAGCTCCTGGACCGTTTGGACTGAAGCTTTCTTT
CDR3: CASSSWTVWTEAFF

size: NA
D: NA
V: TRBV7-9
J: TRBJ2-5
DNA: TGTGCCAGCACCTTAAACGATGAGGAGACCCAGTACTTC
CDR3: CASTLNDEETQYF

size: NA
D: NA
V: TRBV12-3/TRBV12-4
J: TRBJ2-3
DNA: TGTGCCAGCAGGCAAACCCCCGCAGATACGCAGTATTTT
CDR3: CASRQTPADTQYF

size: NA
D: NA
V: TRBV30
J: TRBJ2-3
DNA: TGTGCCTGGAGTCAGGAGGGGCCAGATACGCAGTATTTT
CDR3: CAWSQEGPDTQYF

size: few
D: TRBD1
V: TRBV4-3
J: TRBJ1-2
DNA: TGTGCCAGCAGTCAGGGGGACTATGGCTACACCTTC
CDR3: CASSQGDYGYTF

size: NA
D: TRBD1
V: TRBV19
J: TRBJ2-2
DNA: TGTGCCAGTAGCCCTACCCCGACAGGGGGGACCGGGGAGCTGTTTTTT
CDR3: CASSPTPTGGTGELFF

size: NA
D: NA
V: TRBV5-4
J: TRBJ1-1
DNA: TGTGCCAGCACAACGGGGAGGGGGGGGCACACTGAAGCTTTCTTT
CDR3: CASTTGRGGHTEAFF

size: NA
D: NA
V: TRBV5-4
J: TRBJ2-7
DNA: TGTGCCAGCAGCTTGGAAGCAGCAGGGGCCAACTACGAGCAGTACTTC
CDR3: CASSLEAAGANYEQYF

size: NA
D: NA
V: TRBV6-1
J: TRBJ2-3
DNA: TGTGCCAGCAGTAGCCGTGGGGCTAGCACAGATACGCAGTATTTT
CDR3: CASSSRGASTDTQYF

size: NA
D: NA
V: TRBV4-3
J: TRBJ2-5
DNA: TGCGCCAGCAGCCAAGATGCCGGGGTAGGGGAGACCCAGTACTTC
CDR3: CASSQDAGVGETQYF

size: NA
D: TRBD1
V: TRBV9
J: TRBJ2-6
DNA: TGTGCCAGCAGCGGACGACAGGGCTCTGGGGCCAACGTCCTGACTTTC
CDR3: CASSGRQGSGANVLTF